A single TCR beta chain is shown here with its context. A few counts support this clone. Its recognized antigen is unknown. Base qualities are not recorded, but no much larger clone differs from it by a single base. From a lookup of the germline V gene, CDR1 and CDR2 are SGHTA and FQGNSA. The CDR3 starts with the cysteine, ends with the phenylalanine, and has 15 residues. The DNA shown is the 45-base CDR3, in frame from base 1. The germline V and J ends show losses of 4 bases and 3 bases respectively, and no gene match explains 4 bases of the junction. This sample was taken from a study of beta chain features in type 1 diabetes listed by TCRdb under 2018. Some background on the complete study: No differences in mean age, gender distribution, total cell number or subset yield were found between patients and healthy donors. Regulatory and stem cell-like memory subsets were isolated from only 8 patients and roughly eight healthy donors, whereas naive and central memory subsets came from all 30 or so donors. Across all samples, 107,917,701 sorted cells were examined, and cell number per subset correlated strongly with RNA yield. In the study, recently diagnosed type 1 diabetes patients and matched healthy donors were compared on the TCRB repertoires of their sorted circulating CD4+ T cell subsets.

Summary of the overall study and its limitations: Only small numbers of individuals were included in the HLA sub-analyses, which left unresolved whether HLA type had any influence on TCRB rearrangement. At VDJ recombination sites, type 1 diabetes patients had fewer insertions and more deleted nucleotides, which implies abnormalities in thymic rearrangement. Type 1 diabetes patients showed a moderate but significant shortening of TCRB CDR3 length in all four CD4+ subsets. Naive, central memory and regulatory TCRB repertoires appeared to be more similar among patients than among healthy donors. Shorter templates might be favored by PCR, yet because patient and control samples were amplified and corrected together, any such skew would affect both groups equally. Because cDNA was sequenced instead of genomic DNA, activated cells with high expression could be over-represented, although the groups did not differ in activation or CD3 levels.

The entire isolated RNA was reverse transcribed using the High Capacity cDNA Reverse Transcription Kit, and thus expressed TCRB transcripts were sequenced. Naive, central memory and regulatory T cell samples underwent deep immunoSEQ sequencing, averaging approximately 3.3 million total reads per sample. Sorted cells were lysed in RLT buffer, and RNA was extracted using DNase-treated RNeasy Micro or Mini kits according to cell number. Each cell subset was processed on its own to prevent cross-contamination, while patient and healthy donor samples were processed together. TCRB sequences were amplified from cDNA with the immunoSEQ multiplex PCR, producing 87-bp fragments spanning the CDR3 region. Sequencing of the amplicons was done on the Illumina HiSeq platform. In the paper's pipeline: PCR bias was corrected computationally using synthetic template baselines, and reads within Hamming distance 2 were collapsed, with unmergeable singletons discarded. Reads were aligned against IMGT so that V, D and J genes, CDR3 length and insertions or deletions at six rearrangement sites could be assigned. Within each subset, clonotype counts were normalized to the number of sorted cells before true diversity and Gini coefficients were calculated with the tcR R package. Repertoire sharing was quantified using the overlap coefficient calculated on TCRB nucleotide sequences. Out-of-frame TCRB sequences from naive cells were analyzed to stand in for the pre-selection repertoire. TCRdb took over this immuneACCESS table, retaining in-frame rearrangements with V and J assigned. Such tables are incomplete; in checked studies, under half of the missing clones stem from an unresolved V gene, and the remainder is unexplained. That table gives V, J and clone size, and the DNA gave D and trimming. This sample lists approximately 360,000 clones; around an eighth were detected once. The ten most abundant clones make up about 0.01% of the sample.

A single peripheral blood draw of about 116 mL on average was collected from each donor into heparinised tubes. A BD FACSAria II and a panel including CD45RO, CCR7, CD25, CD127, CD95 and CD27 were used to sort naive, central memory, regulatory and stem cell-like memory CD4+ T cells. Purity was above 95% for every sorted population. PBMCs were separated immediately by Lymphoprep density gradient centrifugation and were stained directly, without being cultured. Samples were stained and sorted in pairs, with one healthy donor and one patient per experiment, so that batch effects were minimized. Sequencing was performed on naive CD4+ T cells from blood. The cell subset or site label here, explained by the study, means: true naive CD4+ T cells. This sequence was found in a woman between 18 and 29 years old with type 1 diabetes. This receptor chain uses TRBV7-2 and TRBJ2-1; TRBD2 aligns with 9 central bases. This receptor carries the CDR3 CASSSLTSGYNEQFF. DNA sequence: TGTGCCAGCAGCTCATTGACTAGCGGCTACAATGAGCAGTTCTTC.